Each of the 25 T cell receptor beta chains below was sequenced from the same sample in a study of OX40 agonist ivuxolimab in advanced cancers. Using immunoSEQ multiplex PCR, the repertoire was profiled, and TCRdb retains in-frame clones only, with some absent. Of about 68,000 clones in the sample, approximately 81% are singletons; the top ten hold 0.6% to 0.85%. Sequences were derived from CD4+ or CD8+ T cells sorted from blood, sampled in a trial of the OX40 agonist ivuxolimab. Source of these receptors: an adult with an advanced solid tumor such as melanoma, head and neck, liver or kidney cancer.

The V gene is TRBV5-1, the J gene TRBJ1-2; D may be TRBD1 (6 bases). From germline, CDR1 is SGHRS and CDR2 YFSETQ. Trimming left V 5 bases short and J 5 bases short, with 16 bases between. The CDR3 has 14 amino acids. CDR3 in amino acids: CASSTQDSLYGYTF. The CDR3 nucleotides read TGCGCCAGCAGTACTCAGGACAGCCTATATGGCTACACCTTC. Filled out from reference TRBV5-1 and TRBJ1-2, the complete variable domain reads KAGVTQTPRYLIKTRGQQVTLSCSPISGHRSVSWYQQTPGQGLQFLFEYFSETQRNKGNFPGRFSGRQFSNSRSEMNVSTLELGDSALYLCASSTQDSLYGYTFGSGTRLTVV.

The CDR3 nucleotides are TGCGCCAGCAGCTTCGGCGCCCTGAACACTGAAGCTTTCTTT. Translation gives CASSFGALNTEAFF. J is TRBJ1-1 and V is TRBV4-3; unclear D gene. Germline CDR1 and CDR2: LGHNA and YSLEER. This CDR3 contains 14 residues. The V end lost 5 bases, the J end lost 0 bases, and 10 bases lay between the germline ends.

This chain uses TRBV7-3 with TRBJ2-5; no clear D gene. The CDR3 has 13 amino acids. Germline loops: CDR1 SGHTA, CDR2 FQGTGA. V was shortened by 5 bases and J by 4 bases, with 11 bases between the two germline ends. The CDR3 region is CASSLGSTETQYF. Written as DNA, the CDR3 is TGTGCCAGCAGCCTCGGGTCAACAGAGACCCAGTACTTC.

The V and J genes are TRBV5-6 and TRBJ2-7; D remains ambiguous. The CDR3 has 11 residues. Germline V lookup: CDR1 SGHDT, CDR2 YYEEEE. The germline V and J ends were trimmed by 3 bases and 3 bases, with 4 bases remaining between them. The CDR3 DNA reads as TGTGCCAGCAGCTCCTACTACGAGCAGTACTTC. This encodes CASSSYYEQYF.

V is TRBV29-1 and J is TRBJ1-2; 9 nucleotides line up with TRBD1. Germline CDR1 and CDR2: SQVTM and ANQGSEA. The ends lost 5 bases at V and 7 bases at J; junction bases unmatched: 8. The CDR3 has 13 residues. The DNA of the CDR3 is TGCAGCGTTCTTATACAGGGGGCGTTTGGCTACACCTTC. Amino acid sequence: CSVLIQGAFGYTF.

The rearrangement joins TRBV11-1 to TRBJ1-3; D is undetermined. The CDR3 contains 15 residues. Trimming left V 3 bases short and J 0 bases short, with 9 bases between. Per the germline V gene, CDR1 is SGHAT and CDR2 is FQDESV (reference sequence). The CDR3 DNA is TGTGCCAGCAGCTTTAACGGGATCTCTGGAAACACCATATATTTT. Translating it yields CASSFNGISGNTIYF.

CDR3 protein: CASSLTSTGGNLETQYF. The DNA of the CDR3 is TGTGCCAGCAGCTTAACTTCGACCGGGGGAAACCTAGAGACCCAGTACTTC. The V and J genes are TRBV7-3 and TRBJ2-5; maybe TRBD2 (6 bases). The CDR3 is 17 amino acids. The V gene's germline CDR1 is SGHTA and CDR2 FQGTGA. Trimming removed 0 bases at V and 4 bases at J, with 18 bases between.

The chain uses TRBV28 and TRBJ2-7; 7 bases fit TRBD1. Losses at the gene ends were 6 bases for V and 0 bases for J; bases not matched to a gene: 5. The CDR3 is 14 residues long. The germline V gene has CDR1 MDHEN and CDR2 SYDVKM. The CDR3 protein is CASRWTGRSYEQYF. The CDR3 region has the DNA TGTGCCAGCAGATGGACAGGTCGCTCCTACGAGCAGTACTTC.

This chain joins TRBV4-1 and TRBJ2-7, with 7 bases identical to TRBD2. The V segment lost 1 base and the J segment 2 bases; nucleotides outside the gene matches: 5. This CDR3 has 15 amino acids. Germline loops: CDR1 MGHRA, CDR2 YSYEKL. The CDR3 DNA follows: TGCGCCAGCAGCCAAGGGCCCGGGGGGACCTACGAGCAGTACTTC. This encodes CASSQGPGGTYEQYF.

The J gene is TRBJ1-4, the V gene TRBV7-9; D is possibly TRBD1 (5 bases). Germline V lookup: CDR1 SEHNR, CDR2 FQNEAQ (reference sequence). V was shortened by 2 bases and J by 6 bases, with 10 bases between the two germline ends. The CDR3 spans 14 residues. The CDR3 region has the DNA TGTGCCAGCAGCTTATGGGGGGTTGATGAAAAACTGTTTTTT. Protein: CASSLWGVDEKLFF.

This chain links TRBV18 with TRBJ2-2; TRBD1 agrees at 7 bases. This CDR3 is 16 amino acids long. Germline lookup yields CDR1 KGHSH and CDR2 LQKENI. With 2 bases clipped from V and 0 bases from J, the junction kept 3 bases outside the gene matches. The chain's CDR3 is CASSPRDSANTGELFF. In DNA, the CDR3 is TGTGCCAGCTCACCAAGGGACAGCGCGAACACCGGGGAGCTGTTTTTT.

The J gene is TRBJ1-5, the V gene TRBV7-9; no reliable D call. The CDR3 is 14 amino acids. The germline V gene encodes CDR1 SEHNR and CDR2 FQNEAQ (reference sequence). Trimming pared 1 base from V and 4 bases from J, leaving 8 bases between. This CDR3 is CASSLENINQPQHF. Written as DNA, the CDR3 is TGTGCCAGCAGCTTAGAGAATATTAATCAGCCCCAGCATTTT.

The rearrangement links TRBV11-2 to TRBJ1-6; D not certain. The CDR3 runs 14 residues. Trimming cost V 5 bases and J 7 bases, with 12 bases left between them. Germline V gene sequence: CDR1 SGHAT, CDR2 FQNNGV. The CDR3 DNA reads as TGTGCCAGCAGCGCAGTGGGCCGAAATTCACCCCTCCACTTT. Residues: CASSAVGRNSPLHF.

This clone was observed a single time. V usage is TRBV7-9 and J usage is TRBJ2-7; no definite D call. The CDR3 spans 11 residues. Germline CDR1 reads SEHNR; CDR2 reads FQNEAQ (reference sequence). Trimming left V 5 bases short and J 2 bases short, with 4 bases between. This CDR3 reads CASSPAYEQYF. The CDR3 nucleotides read TGTGCCAGCAGCCCTGCCTACGAGCAGTACTTC.

This sequence joins TRBV12-5 and TRBJ2-7; unclear D gene. Trimming took 2 bases from V and 3 from J, leaving 11 bases between them. The CDR3 sequence is 14 residues long. Per the germline V gene, CDR1 is LGHNT and CDR2 is FRNRAP. CDR3 amino acids: CASGLYLRDYEQYF. The DNA for the CDR3 is TGTGCTAGTGGTTTGTACCTAAGGGACTACGAGCAGTACTTC.

Comments on this clone: A junction end diverges from the germline sequence, so it may reflect a read error. CDR3 bases: TGTGCCATCGGTGAGTCGGGACTACAAACCGGGGAGCTGTTTTTT. This translates into CAIGESGLQTGELFF. J is TRBJ2-2 and V is TRBV10-3, with 7 nucleotides matching TRBD2. CDR3 length equals 15 residues. The germline gives CDR1 ENHRY, CDR2 SYGVKD.

This clone was recorded only once. This chain connects TRBV4-2 to TRBJ2-7; tentatively, D is TRBD1 (5 bases). CDR1 LGHNA and CDR2 YNFKEQ come from the germline V gene. The CDR3 loop spans 14 amino acids. Trimming removed 4 bases at V and 2 bases at J, with 12 bases between. The CDR3 nucleotides read TGTGCCAGCAGCCCCGGACACTTCACCTACGAGCAGTACTTC. It codes for CASSPGHFTYEQYF.

This chain uses TRBV7-2 with TRBJ2-6; D ambiguous. Trimming cost V 3 bases and J 0 bases, with 6 bases left between them. This CDR3 is built from 15 residues. The germline CDR1 and CDR2 sequences are SGHTA and FQGNSA. CDR3 in DNA: TGTGCCAGCAGCTTCTACAGCTCTGGGGCCAACGTCCTGACTTTC. Its protein product is CASSFYSSGANVLTF.

The genes are TRBV11-2 and TRBJ2-5; TRBD2 matches at 8 bases. CDR3 length: 15 amino acids. V trimming: 3 bases; J trimming: 5 bases; junction bases outside the gene matches: 8. Germline CDR1 is SGHAT and CDR2 is FQNNGV. CDR3 region: CASSFTRGGWETQYF. The CDR3 coding sequence is TGTGCCAGCAGCTTCACACGGGGGGGTTGGGAGACCCAGTACTTC.

The chain employs TRBV19 and TRBJ1-1, with D possibly TRBD1 on 5 matching bases. CDR1 and CDR2 (germline): LNHDA, SQIVND (reference sequence). Trimming stripped 7 bases from V and 2 bases from J, with 17 bases between. CDR3 length: 15 amino acids. The CDR3 coding sequence is TGTGCCAGTACCCCAAGGGGCGGTTTTAACACTGAAGCTTTCTTT. Translated: CASTPRGGFNTEAFF.

This clone was detected a few times. V gene TRBV7-7 combines with J gene TRBJ2-2; 7 bases align to TRBD1. The V segment lost 6 bases and the J segment 1 base; nucleotides outside the gene matches: 5. The V gene's germline CDR1 is SSHAT and CDR2 FNYEAQ (reference sequence). The length of the CDR3 is 15 residues. CDR3: CASSSRTGNTGELFF. CDR3 nucleotide sequence: TGTGCCAGCAGTTCCCGGACAGGGAACACCGGGGAGCTGTTTTTT.

This chain joins TRBV9 and TRBJ2-3; 7 bases match TRBD1. The CDR3 runs 16 residues. Germline-derived CDR1 and CDR2 are SGDLS and YYNGEE. V lost 0 bases and J lost 0; bases outside the gene matches: 4. Written as DNA, the CDR3 is TGTGCCAGCAGCGTAGGACAGGGAAGAAGCACAGATACGCAGTATTTT. Protein: CASSVGQGRSTDTQYF.

The J gene is TRBJ1-1, the V gene TRBV7-9; the D is unclear. Trimming removed 4 bases at V and 5 bases at J, with 14 bases between. The CDR3 is 14 amino acids. From germline, CDR1 is SEHNR and CDR2 FQNEAQ (reference sequence). CDR3 DNA: TGTGCCAGCAGCTCATTGGGTGGGATGACTGAAGCTTTCTTT. Its translation: CASSSLGGMTEAFF. Full variable domain (remainder filled in from reference TRBV7-9 and TRBJ1-1): DTGVSQNPRHKITKRGQNVTFRCDPISEHNRLYWYRQTLGQGPEFLTYFQNEAQLEKSRLLSDRFSAERPKGSFSTLEIQRTEQGDSAMYLCASSSLGGMTEAFFGQGTRLTVV.

The V call is TRBV27, the J call TRBJ1-2; a possible D gene is TRBD1 (5 bases). Germline loops: CDR1 MNHEY, CDR2 SMNVEV (reference sequence). Between the trimmed V and J ends, which lost 8 bases and 8 bases, there was a span of 15 bases. The CDR3 runs 12 residues. CDR3 sequence (DNA): TGTGCCAGCCCTAGAGGGCAGGGAGGCTACACCTTC. It specifies CASPRGQGGYTF.

V is TRBV4-1 and J is TRBJ2-5; the match to TRBD2 covers 13 bases. Germline V CDR1 and CDR2: MGHRA, YSYEKL. The CDR3 contains 18 residues. V shed 0 bases, J shed 4 bases, and the junction held 8 bases outside the gene matches. The CDR3 region is CASSQDRLAGGLRETQYF. DNA of the CDR3: TGCGCCAGCAGCCAAGATCGACTAGCGGGGGGCCTCAGAGAGACCCAGTACTTC.